These 24 T cell receptor beta chains were all obtained from the same sample, sequenced in a study. TCRdb redid the calling of the RT-PCR reads with MiXCR, one entry per CDR3 protein. The sample has about 680,000 distinct CDR3 sequences, approximately 15% seen once; the top ten hold 3.6%. What was sequenced was memory CD4+ T cells from blood. The receptors come from a female donor in good health, serving as a healthy control.

The sample holds a few counts of this clonotype. This chain uses TRBV6-2 or TRBV6-3 with TRBJ1-6, with 7 bases fitting TRBD1. Germline trimming cut 5 bases from V and 8 bases from J; bases unmatched to any gene: 6. CDR3 length equals 14 residues. The germline gives CDR1 MNHEY, CDR2 SVGEGT. The CDR3 DNA reads TGTGCCAGCAGTGGACCGGGACAGTATTCACCCCTCCACTTT. It translates to CASSGPGQYSPLHF.

The chain couples TRBV4-3 to TRBJ2-7; D remains ambiguous. Germline V lookup: CDR1 LGHNA, CDR2 YSLEER. The CDR3 is made up of 16 amino acids. Trimming stripped 0 bases from V and 3 bases from J, with 15 bases between. The CDR3 reads CASSQETPIYLYEQYF. The CDR3 DNA reads TGCGCCAGCAGCCAAGAAACTCCCATATACCTCTACGAGCAGTACTTC.

In this sample, this clonotype turned up many times. Here the CDR3 DNA reads TGTGCCAGCAGCCTATGGACAGGAACTTACAATGAGCAGTTCTTC. It encodes CASSLWTGTYNEQFF. The chain couples TRBV7-2 to TRBJ2-1; 7 bases are a match to TRBD1. CDR1 and CDR2 (germline): SGHTA, FQGNSA. With 5 bases clipped from V and 4 bases from J, the junction kept 8 bases outside the gene matches. The CDR3 spans 15 residues. Variable domain in full (rest from reference TRBV7-2 and TRBJ2-1): GAGVSQSPSNKVTEKGKDVELRCDPISGHTALYWYRQSLGQGLEFLIYFQGNSAPDKSGLPSDRFSAERTGGSVSTLTIQRTQQEDSAVYLCASSLWTGTYNEQFFGPGTRLTVL.

Only a few counts were recorded for this clonotype. The chain has TRBV3-1 and TRBJ2-3; D is possibly TRBD2 (6 bases). The V end was cut by 4 bases, the J end by 0 bases, with 14 bases between. Germline CDR1 is LGHDT and CDR2 is YNNKEL (reference sequence). This CDR3 contains 16 residues. The CDR3 nucleotides read TGTGCCAGCAGCCCCAGAGCGGGTTCTAGCACAGATACGCAGTATTTT. This gives the protein CASSPRAGSSTDTQYF.

This clonotype was seen a handful of times. The rearrangement links TRBV12-3 or TRBV12-4 to TRBJ2-1, with 14 bases fitting TRBD2. V shed 5 bases and J 9 bases; nucleotides not matched to a gene: 6. This CDR3 region has 15 residues. The CDR3 is CASSTRTSGRSEQFF. The CDR3 DNA reads as TGTGCCAGCAGTACCAGGACTAGCGGGAGGTCTGAGCAGTTCTTC.

This clonotype occurred a few times. V gene TRBV20-1 combines with J gene TRBJ1-5; 7 bases are a match to TRBD1. Germline V gives CDR1 DFQATT, CDR2 SNEGSKA (reference sequence). There are 14 residues in the CDR3. Unmatched junction bases numbered 8, after V lost 7 bases and J lost 2 bases. Here the CDR3 reads CSVNRGLGNQPQHF. DNA for the CDR3: TGCAGTGTTAACAGGGGATTGGGCAATCAGCCCCAGCATTTT.

Ten or more counts support this clonotype. The rearrangement uses TRBV15 and TRBJ2-7; D is unresolved. Trimming pared 0 bases from V and 0 bases from J, leaving 15 bases between. CDR1 is LNHNV, CDR2 YYDKDF, per germline (reference sequence). The CDR3 extends over 17 amino acids. CDR3 coding DNA: TGTGCCACCAGCAGAGATGGAGCCGTTCTCAGCTCCTACGAGCAGTACTTC. Amino acid sequence: CATSRDGAVLSSYEQYF.

This chain uses TRBV20-1 with TRBJ2-1; D might be TRBD1 (6 bases). From germline, CDR1 is DFQATT and CDR2 SNEGSKA (reference sequence). The V end lost 3 bases, the J end lost 1 base, and 22 bases lay between the germline ends. The CDR3 is 18 residues long. The CDR3 spells CSASGVRGRGASYNEQFF. The CDR3 DNA sequence: TGCAGTGCTAGTGGCGTTAGGGGGAGAGGGGCTTCCTACAATGAGCAGTTCTTC.

This clonotype was found a few times. The gene calls are TRBV5-6 and TRBJ1-1; maybe TRBD1 (5 bases). This CDR3 region has 13 residues. The V and J ends lost 2 bases and 8 bases respectively, with 13 bases between them. CDR1 is SGHDT and CDR2 is YYEEEE in the germline V gene. CDR3 region: CASSFALEGEAFF. CDR3 bases: TGTGCCAGCAGCTTCGCCCTGGAGGGGGAAGCTTTCTTT.

This clonotype has only a few counts. The V gene is TRBV20-1, the J gene TRBJ2-7; D not resolved. The CDR3 length is 12 residues. The V gene's germline CDR1 is DFQATT and CDR2 SNEGSKA (reference sequence). V lost 3 bases and J lost 6, with 12 bases in between. In nucleotides, the CDR3 is TGCAGTGCTAGTTCTGGGTTTGGCGAGCAGTACTTC. Encoded protein: CSASSGFGEQYF.

The table lists this clonotype with many counts. The chain employs TRBV29-1 and TRBJ2-1; 8 bases agree with TRBD2. Germline assignment: CDR1 SQVTM and CDR2 ANQGSEA. This CDR3 has 17 amino acids. V lost 1 base, J lost 0 bases, and 8 bases stayed unmatched. CDR3 sequence: CSVEVGFSGTSYNEQFF. DNA for the CDR3: TGCAGCGTTGAAGTGGGATTTAGCGGGACCTCCTACAATGAGCAGTTCTTC.

This clonotype has a handful of counts. V and J are TRBV7-3 and TRBJ2-5; TRBD1 aligns across 10 bases. The junction had 7 bases not matched to a gene; V was cut back by 1 base and J by 2 bases. This CDR3 has 17 residues. The germline gives CDR1 SGHTA, CDR2 FQGTGA. The CDR3 coding sequence is TGTGCCAGCAGCTTAATGGGTCCGGGACAGGGGCAAGAGACCCAGTACTTC. The encoded protein is CASSLMGPGQGQETQYF.

There are a few counts of this clonotype. The V gene is TRBV20-1, the J gene TRBJ1-2; D not resolved. Trimming shortened V by 4 bases and J by 8 bases, and 26 bases separated the two germline ends. The CDR3 is made up of 16 amino acids. Looked up from germline, CDR1 is DFQATT and CDR2 is SNEGSKA (reference sequence). For the CDR3, the DNA is TGCAGTGCTACTCAACGAGGATCCTCGGGCCCACGGGGCTACACCTTC. Protein sequence: CSATQRGSSGPRGYTF.

Many counts were recorded for this clonotype. The V gene is TRBV20-1, the J gene TRBJ2-3, with 9 nucleotides matching TRBD2. The trim removed 5 bases at V and 6 bases at J, leaving 15 bases unmatched. This CDR3 region has 16 residues. The germline V gene has CDR1 DFQATT and CDR2 SNEGSKA (reference sequence). CDR3 sequence (DNA): TGCAGTGCTGCCGTGGCGATGCGGGAGGGCCGTGATACGCAGTATTTT. Residues: CSAAVAMREGRDTQYF.

The V call is TRBV7-8, the J call TRBJ2-5, with D uncertain. V was cut by 3 bases and J by 2 bases, with 13 bases left in between. Germline V lookup: CDR1 SGHVS, CDR2 FQNEAQ. The CDR3 is 15 residues long. The CDR3 coding sequence is TGTGCCAGCAGCTTGGCAAGGACGAGACAAGAGACCCAGTACTTC. Protein sequence: CASSLARTRQETQYF.

This clonotype was seen more than once but under ten times. This rearrangement joins TRBV12-3 or TRBV12-4 to TRBJ2-3; D gene ambiguous. The CDR3 extends over 15 amino acids. V shed 6 bases and J shed 2 bases, with 15 bases lying between them. Here the CDR3 DNA reads TGTGCCAGCAGCGACACGCCGGGCACCACAGATACGCAGTATTTT. Its translation is CASSDTPGTTDTQYF.

In this sample, this clonotype turned up once. The J gene is TRBJ1-5, the V gene TRBV7-8; D gene unclear. The V end lost 3 bases, the J end lost 7 bases, and 16 bases lay between the germline ends. Germline CDR1 reads SGHVS; CDR2 reads FQNEAQ. This CDR3 contains 15 residues. The CDR3 is CASSFTRMVVQPQHF. In DNA form, the CDR3 reads TGTGCCAGCAGCTTCACCCGAATGGTAGTCCAGCCCCAGCATTTT.

This clonotype came up a few times. V is TRBV20-1 and J is TRBJ1-5; D may be TRBD1 (6 bases). V was pared by 4 bases and J by 6 bases, with 16 bases between. This CDR3 has 14 residues. CDR1 is DFQATT and CDR2 is SNEGSKA in the germline V gene (reference sequence). As DNA, the CDR3 is TGCAGTGCTACATACAGGGCGGGGAGTCAGCCCCAGCATTTT. Its translation is CSATYRAGSQPQHF.

V is TRBV12-3 or TRBV12-4 and J is TRBJ2-2; the D gene is possibly TRBD2 (6 bases). V gave up 2 bases and J gave up 4 bases, with 14 bases separating them. CDR3 size: 16 residues. This CDR3 is CASSLRGSPRTGELFF. The DNA for the CDR3 is TGTGCCAGCAGTTTACGGGGGTCCCCTCGCACCGGGGAGCTGTTTTTT.

The chain is built from TRBV6-1 and TRBJ1-1, with a tentative D call TRBD1 (6 bases). The V gene lost 5 bases and the J gene lost 3 bases, with 16 bases spanning the gap. This CDR3 is built from 15 residues. The germline V gene has CDR1 MNHNS and CDR2 SASEGT. The CDR3 loop is CASSSSWTDYTEAFF. CDR3 in DNA: TGTGCCAGCAGTTCTTCCTGGACAGACTACACTGAAGCTTTCTTT.

This clonotype was seen repeatedly, ten times or more. The rearrangement links TRBV4-2 to TRBJ2-7; D unresolved. CDR1 and CDR2 from the germline V gene are LGHNA and YNFKEQ. Trimming pared 0 bases from V and 0 bases from J, leaving 15 bases between. This CDR3 comprises 17 residues. The CDR3 DNA reads TGTGCCAGCAGCCAAGACTCGGTGAGCGAGAGCTCCTACGAGCAGTACTTC. Translated: CASSQDSVSESSYEQYF.

This clonotype was seen a few times. The chain is built from TRBV10-3 and TRBJ2-1, with D perhaps matching TRBD1 or TRBD2 (5 bases each). V lost 6 bases, J lost 2 bases, and 23 bases lay in between. This CDR3 has 18 amino acids. Germline CDR1 reads ENHRY; CDR2 reads SYGVKD. The DNA of the CDR3 is TGTGCCATCAGGGCTGGGGCTACGACATCGGGGACCTACAATGAGCAGTTCTTC. It translates to CAIRAGATTSGTYNEQFF.

The genes are TRBV6-1 and TRBJ2-1; D possibly matches TRBD1 or TRBD2 (5 bases each). Between the trimmed V and J ends, which lost 8 bases and 2 bases, there was a span of 19 bases. The germline V gene has CDR1 MNHNS and CDR2 SASEGT. This CDR3 spans 16 amino acids. The CDR3 is CASFGDRPGAYNEQFF. The CDR3 DNA reads TGTGCCAGCTTTGGGGACCGACCTGGGGCCTACAATGAGCAGTTCTTC.

V gene TRBV5-1 combines with J gene TRBJ2-7, with D perhaps matching TRBD1 (5 bases). The CDR3 is made up of 13 amino acids. V lost 2 bases and J 6 bases, leaving 12 bases between the germline ends. The germline V gene encodes CDR1 SGHRS and CDR2 YFSETQ. For the CDR3, the DNA is TGCGCCAGCAGCTTACAACAGGAAACCGAGCAGTACTTC. Translating gives CASSLQQETEQYF.